The clone carrying this TCR beta chain was counted many times. Its matching antigen is unknown. The data derive from a study of human T cells and chemical hapten exposure. Study context: Diphenylcyclopropenone was applied weekly to patients' scalps across the approximately 25-week study. Findings of the study overall: Relative to control repertoires, expanded TCRs gave rise to significantly more large CDR3 similarity clusters. TCRs exceeding 1 in 1000 frequency stayed unchanged with DPC sensitization.

Unique molecular identifiers were attached to individual cDNA molecules during library preparation. TCRdb reprocessed the RACE reads with MiXCR, giving one entry per CDR3 protein. The data hold 65,000 to 90,000 distinct CDR3 sequences, with approximately 6.6% observed a single time. V lost 6 bases and J lost 5, with 16 bases in between. This CDR3 region has 15 residues. Germline V lookup: CDR1 MNHEY, CDR2 SVGAGI. Time point in this sample: patch test 2, 6 weeks after DPC sensitization. Stated treatment: therapeutic diphenylcyclopropenone sensitization with weekly scalp DPC. The receptor was isolated from a woman in her 30s with alopecia areata. Some clones in this sample may be carry-over from other donors' samples. The material sequenced was whole blood, taken in connection with sensitization to the hapten diphenylcyclopropenone (DPC). The chain uses TRBV6-5 and TRBJ2-2, with D possibly being TRBD1 (5 bases). The CDR3 is CASSLLTQGTGELFF. Here the CDR3 DNA reads TGTGCCAGCAGCCTACTTACTCAGGGTACCGGGGAGCTGTTTTTT.